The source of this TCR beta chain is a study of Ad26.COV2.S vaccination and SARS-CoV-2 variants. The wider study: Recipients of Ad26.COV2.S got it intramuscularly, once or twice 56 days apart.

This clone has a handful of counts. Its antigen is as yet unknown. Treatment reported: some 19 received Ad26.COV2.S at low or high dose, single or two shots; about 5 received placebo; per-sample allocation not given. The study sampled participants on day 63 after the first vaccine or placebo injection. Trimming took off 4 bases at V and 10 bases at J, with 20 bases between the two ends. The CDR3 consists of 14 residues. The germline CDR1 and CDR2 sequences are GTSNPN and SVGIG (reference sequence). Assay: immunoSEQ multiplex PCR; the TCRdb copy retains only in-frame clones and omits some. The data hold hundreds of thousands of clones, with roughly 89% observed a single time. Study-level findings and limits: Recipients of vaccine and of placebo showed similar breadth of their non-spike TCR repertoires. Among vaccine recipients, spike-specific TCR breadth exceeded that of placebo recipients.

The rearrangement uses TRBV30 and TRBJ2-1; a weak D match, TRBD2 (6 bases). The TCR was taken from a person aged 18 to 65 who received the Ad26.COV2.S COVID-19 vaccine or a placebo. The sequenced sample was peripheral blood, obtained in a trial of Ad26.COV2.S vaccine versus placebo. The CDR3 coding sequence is TGTGCCTGGATCCGGACTACAAGTCTACAAGAGCAGTTCTTC. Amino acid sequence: CAWIRTTSLQEQFF.